Below are 32 T cell receptor beta chains sequenced from a single sample in a study of T cells in Graves' hyperthyroidism and ophthalmopathy (dated by TCRdb to the late 2010s). Libraries were built with multiplex PCR. Sequencing was carried out with an Illumina HiSeq 2000. The TCR beta CDR3 regions were amplified from the RNA transcripts. A first-round RT-PCR of the TCR CDR3 used the HTBI primer set with the Qiagen OneStep RT-PCR kit. The public reads were reanalyzed by TCRdb: fastp trimming at Q25, MiXCR alignment, in-frame beta chains only. When rows share a CDR3 protein, they turn into one entry using the most common DNA and genes. Recorded for this sample are some 400,000 distinct CDR3 sequences; about 20% of them occurred a single time. The ten largest clones represent around 4% of the sample. The sequenced sample consisted of blood. These receptors were collected from a woman in her late teens or twenties with Graves' hyperthyroidism.

This clonotype was detected many times. The V call is TRBV2, the J call TRBJ2-5, with TRBD2 matching 7 bases. Germline CDR1 is SNHLY and CDR2 is FYNNEI. V gave up 7 bases and J gave up 2 bases; unmatched junction bases: 16. The CDR3 consists of 17 residues. The CDR3 loop reads CASNPPFWGGGQETQYF. The DNA of the CDR3 is TGTGCCAGCAACCCACCCTTTTGGGGGGGGGGTCAAGAGACCCAGTACTTC.

There are many counts of this clonotype. The V and J genes are TRBV10-3 and TRBJ1-1; no firm D call. The V end was cut by 8 bases, the J end by 3 bases, with 13 bases between. This CDR3 spans 13 amino acids. The germline gives CDR1 ENHRY, CDR2 SYGVKD. CDR3 nucleotides: TGTGCCATCCTCCGAGAAACTGACACTGAAGCTTTCTTT. Its translation is CAILRETDTEAFF.

This clonotype has a count of ten or more. Here the CDR3 reads CASSLVAFSSYEQYF. In DNA, the CDR3 is TGTGCCAGCAGCTTAGTAGCGTTCAGCTCCTACGAGCAGTACTTC. The rearrangement uses TRBV7-2 and TRBJ2-7, with D perhaps matching TRBD2 (5 bases). From germline, CDR1 is SGHTA and CDR2 FQGNSA. The CDR3 runs to 15 residues. V was clipped by 1 base and J by 0 bases, with 10 bases between them. The whole variable domain, filled in from reference TRBV7-2 and TRBJ2-7, reads GAGVSQSPSNKVTEKGKDVELRCDPISGHTALYWYRQSLGQGLEFLIYFQGNSAPDKSGLPSDRFSAERTGGSVSTLTIQRTQQEDSAVYLCASSLVAFSSYEQYFGPGTRLTVT.

This clonotype was seen ten or more times. The chain couples TRBV20-1 to TRBJ1-2; 7 bases fit TRBD1. The germline CDR1 and CDR2 sequences are DFQATT and SNEGSKA (reference sequence). The CDR3 extends over 14 amino acids. After removal of 5 bases from V and 4 bases from J, the junction contained 10 bases not matched to a gene. As DNA, the CDR3 is TGCAGTGCTCCCCGGGACAGAGGTCTCTATGGCTACACCTTC. This codes for CSAPRDRGLYGYTF.

This clonotype was recorded many times. This chain uses TRBV19 with TRBJ1-2, with D unclear. The CDR3 is 18 residues long. Germline values: CDR1 LNHDA, CDR2 SQIVND (reference sequence). Trimming took off 0 bases at V and 3 bases at J, with 20 bases between the two ends. CDR3 loop: CASSIDQGRNFLYYGYTF. The CDR3 bases are TGTGCCAGTAGTATAGACCAAGGGCGAAACTTCCTCTACTATGGCTACACCTTC.

This clonotype has a count of ten or more. V and J are TRBV18 and TRBJ2-7; 9 positions agree with TRBD1. V trimming: 6 bases; J trimming: 5 bases; junction bases outside the gene matches: 5. The CDR3 is 13 residues long. Germline lookup yields CDR1 KGHSH and CDR2 LQKENI. The CDR3 reads CASSWDRDNEQYF. The CDR3 nucleotides read TGTGCCAGCTCGTGGGACAGGGACAACGAGCAGTACTTC.

There are many counts of this clonotype. The rearrangement links TRBV12-3 or TRBV12-4 to TRBJ1-1, with unresolved D. This CDR3 has 14 amino acids. Trimming stripped 3 bases from V and 0 bases from J, with 8 bases between. The CDR3 protein is CASSFPAMNTEAFF. CDR3 nucleotides: TGTGCCAGCAGTTTTCCAGCAATGAACACTGAAGCTTTCTTT.

This clonotype was picked up many times. This chain links TRBV3-1 with TRBJ2-7; 9 positions match TRBD1. Per the germline V gene, CDR1 is LGHDT and CDR2 is YNNKEL (reference sequence). J gave up 4 bases and V 4 bases, and 8 bases lay outside the gene matches. The CDR3 is 15 amino acids. The CDR3 is CASSRPGTGWYEQYF. In DNA form, the CDR3 reads TGTGCCAGCAGCCGCCCCGGGACAGGGTGGTACGAGCAGTACTTC.

V usage is TRBV6-1 and J usage is TRBJ1-2, with D uncertain. The V end lost 8 bases, the J end lost 7 bases, and 11 bases lay between the germline ends. In germline, CDR1 is MNHNS, CDR2 SASEGT. The CDR3 spans 11 residues. CDR3 DNA sequence: TGTGCCAGCTACCAAATCGGTGGCTACACCTTC. Translation gives CASYQIGGYTF.

On this clonotype itself: It is likely a read error, because the conserved phenylalanine at the end of the CDR3 is missing. Because the CDR3's place on the DNA is in doubt, the DNA is left out and the CDR3 is given as listed by TCRdb. The J gene is TRBJ1-2, the V gene TRBV18. Ends included, the CDR3 has 9 residues. Germline V CDR1 and CDR2: KGHSH, LQKENI. The CDR3 reads CASSGSLGD.

To note about this clonotype: A much larger clone is a single base away; this may be a read error. This sequence joins TRBV27 and TRBJ2-2; no clear D gene. The CDR3 is made up of 14 amino acids. CDR1 and CDR2 from the germline V gene are MNHEY and SMNVEV (reference sequence). Trimming left V 10 bases short and J 5 bases short, with 17 bases between. The chain's CDR3 is CAIRIHSPTGELFF. The CDR3 coding sequence is TGTGCCATCAGAATACACAGCCCGACCGGGGAGCTGTTTTTT.

This clonotype was seen many times. The V and J genes are TRBV5-1 and TRBJ2-7; D might be TRBD1 (6 bases). The CDR3 is 14 residues long. The V and J ends lost 2 bases and 3 bases respectively, with 12 bases between them. Germline lookup yields CDR1 SGHRS and CDR2 YFSETQ. The CDR3 DNA reads TGCGCCAGCAGCTTCCAAACGGACAGCTACGAGCAGTACTTC. It encodes CASSFQTDSYEQYF.

V and J are TRBV6-2 or TRBV6-3 and TRBJ2-7, with a tentative D call TRBD1 (5 bases). The CDR3 is 13 residues long. V lost 2 bases to trimming and J lost 3 bases, with 8 bases between them. Germline V gene sequence: CDR1 MNHEY, CDR2 SVGEGT. The CDR3 nucleotides are TGTGCCAGCAGTTACGAGACAGTCTACGAGCAGTACTTC. This translates into CASSYETVYEQYF.

There are many counts of this clonotype. This chain connects TRBV6-1 to TRBJ2-2, with TRBD2 identical over 9 bases. After removal of 4 bases from V and 4 bases from J, the junction contained 10 bases not matched to a gene. This CDR3 has 17 residues. Germline V lookup: CDR1 MNHNS, CDR2 SASEGT. The CDR3 DNA sequence: TGTGCCAGCAGTGGAGCAGCGGGGGGCGCTTTCACCGGGGAGCTGTTTTTT. Encoded protein: CASSGAAGGAFTGELFF.

The table lists this clonotype with a few counts. V usage is TRBV20-1 and J usage is TRBJ2-2; D might be TRBD1 (6 bases). This CDR3 is built from 13 residues. In germline, CDR1 is DFQATT, CDR2 SNEGSKA (reference sequence). Trimming stripped 6 bases from V and 7 bases from J, with 15 bases between. The CDR3 DNA is TGCAGTGCCGCGAACAGGGCAGGCGGGGAGCTGTTTTTT. This codes for CSAANRAGGELFF.

This clonotype came up many times. The rearrangement uses TRBV6-1 and TRBJ2-7; D tentatively reads TRBD1 or TRBD2 (6 bases each). The ends were cut back, 10 bases at V and 2 bases at J, with 18 bases in the middle. Per the germline V gene, CDR1 is MNHNS and CDR2 is SASEGT. There are 14 residues in the CDR3. The CDR3 sequence: CATTPGALAYEQYF. The CDR3 DNA is TGTGCCACGACCCCGGGGGCCCTCGCCTACGAGCAGTACTTC.

This clonotype was counted ten times or more. The CDR3 spells CASSLDPGGLFQETQYF. CDR3 nucleotide sequence: TGTGCCAGCAGCTTAGACCCCGGGGGGCTCTTTCAAGAGACCCAGTACTTC. This chain uses TRBV11-2 with TRBJ2-5, with D possibly TRBD2 on 7 matching bases. CDR3 size: 17 residues. Germline CDR1 reads SGHAT; CDR2 reads FQNNGV. The ends were cut back, 0 bases at V and 2 bases at J, with 16 bases in the middle. Filled out from reference TRBV11-2 and TRBJ2-5, the complete variable domain reads EAGVAQSPRYKIIEKRQSVAFWCNPISGHATLYWYQQILGQGPKLLIQFQNNGVVDDSQLPKDRFSAERLKGVDSTLKIQPAKLEDSAVYLCASSLDPGGLFQETQYFGPGTRLLVL.

This clonotype was counted many times. The J gene is TRBJ2-7, the V gene TRBV2; no firm D call. The CDR3 spans 13 residues. Per germline, CDR1 SNHLY and CDR2 FYNNEI. The V gene lost 11 bases and the J gene lost 5 bases, with 19 bases spanning the gap. The CDR3 DNA is TGTGCCGGAGCCCCGGGCCCTTGGGACGAGCAGTACTTC. This codes for CAGAPGPWDEQYF.

With respect to this clonotype: One end of the junction varies from germline; a read error may be responsible. V and J are TRBV15 and TRBJ1-1, with TRBD1 as a possible D gene (5 bases). This CDR3 region has 13 residues. The germline V gene has CDR1 LNHNV and CDR2 YYDKDF (reference sequence). In nucleotides, the CDR3 is TGTGCCACCAGCAGAGAGGGGGGAGCTGAAGCTCTCTTT. Its translation: CATSREGGAEALF.

The chain links TRBV6-5 to TRBJ2-7, with D perhaps assigned TRBD1 or TRBD2 (6 bases each). The V end lost 7 bases, the J end lost 7 bases, and 14 bases lay between the germline ends. The germline V gene has CDR1 MNHEY and CDR2 SVGAGI. The CDR3 runs 12 residues. This CDR3 is CASIISGQEQYF. For the CDR3, the DNA is TGTGCCAGCATTATTAGCGGACAGGAGCAGTACTTC.

This clonotype was seen repeatedly, ten times or more. The genes are TRBV6-1 and TRBJ2-7; 7 nucleotides align to TRBD2. This CDR3 is built from 13 residues. V lost 8 bases to trimming and J lost 3 bases; unmatched junction nucleotides: 7. CDR1 is MNHNS, CDR2 SASEGT, per germline. The DNA for the CDR3 is TGTGCCAGCCATAGCGGGCTTAACTACGAGCAGTACTTC. This codes for CASHSGLNYEQYF.

This clonotype was recorded at least ten times. The genes are TRBV6-1 and TRBJ2-7, with unresolved D. Looked up from germline, CDR1 is MNHNS and CDR2 is SASEGT. V lost 1 base to trimming and J lost 1 base, with 8 bases between them. This CDR3 has 14 residues. The CDR3 spells CASSEEVISYEQYF. DNA of the CDR3: TGTGCCAGCAGTGAAGAGGTGATTTCCTACGAGCAGTACTTC.

Ten or more counts support this clonotype. The chain recombines TRBV28 with TRBJ1-5; a possible D gene is TRBD1 (5 bases). Germline V CDR1 and CDR2: MDHEN, SYDVKM. The CDR3 has 15 residues. Trimming took off 4 bases at V and 6 bases at J, with 16 bases between the two ends. Here the CDR3 DNA reads TGTGCCAGCAGTTACACAGGTTACGGGAGTCAGCCCCAGCATTTT. It specifies CASSYTGYGSQPQHF. Filled out from reference TRBV28 and TRBJ1-5, the complete variable domain reads DVKVTQSSRYLVKRTGEKVFLECVQDMDHENMFWYRQDPGLGLRLIYFSYDVKMKEKGDIPEGYSVSREKKERFSLILESASTNQTSMYLCASSYTGYGSQPQHFGDGTRLSIL.

V usage is TRBV28 and J usage is TRBJ1-1; D call uncertain. The germline V and J ends were trimmed by 3 bases and 6 bases, with 8 bases remaining between them. Per the germline V gene, CDR1 is MDHEN and CDR2 is SYDVKM. CDR3 length equals 12 residues. The CDR3 reads CASSLFSSEAFF. Here the CDR3 DNA reads TGTGCCAGCAGTTTGTTCTCATCTGAAGCTTTCTTT.

This clonotype was detected many times. The chain combines TRBV20-1 with TRBJ2-3; possible D gene TRBD2, 5 bases. This CDR3 is built from 14 residues. Germline CDR1 and CDR2: DFQATT and SNEGSKA (reference sequence). V lost 6 bases, J lost 1 base, and 14 bases lay in between. The CDR3 nucleotides are TGCAGTGCCTCCCCCCTAGCAGGCACAGATACGCAGTATTTT. Translating it yields CSASPLAGTDTQYF.

The V gene is TRBV5-1, the J gene TRBJ2-7, with D perhaps assigned TRBD1 or TRBD2 (5 bases each). The V end was cut by 3 bases, the J end by 7 bases, with 17 bases between. This CDR3 contains 14 residues. Germline V CDR1 and CDR2: SGHRS, YFSETQ. CDR3 DNA: TGCGCCAGCAGCTGGGGACCAGAGTCGAGAGAGCAGTACTTC. It specifies CASSWGPESREQYF.

This clonotype was observed many times. The chain joins TRBV19 to TRBJ1-5; 7 bases match TRBD1. The CDR3 has 15 residues. Trimming at V came to 6 bases and at J to 3 bases, leaving 8 bases not matched to a gene. Germline V gene lookup returns CDR1 LNHDA and CDR2 SQIVND (reference sequence). CDR3 sequence reads: CASSTIDRVNQPQHF. The CDR3 coding sequence is TGTGCCAGTAGCACTATCGACAGGGTCAATCAGCCCCAGCATTTT.

Many counts were recorded for this clonotype. The V and J genes are TRBV10-2 and TRBJ1-2, with a tentative D call TRBD1 (5 bases). V lost 6 bases and J lost 2, with 19 bases in between. In germline, CDR1 is WSHSY, CDR2 SAAADI. This CDR3 contains 16 residues. CDR3 nucleotides: TGCGCCAGCAGAACCTCCCCGGGACGCAAGAACTATGGCTACACCTTC. Translated: CASRTSPGRKNYGYTF.

This clonotype was detected many times. The genes are TRBV7-8 and TRBJ1-1, with D perhaps TRBD1 (6 bases). There are 13 residues in the CDR3. Trimming pared 1 base from V and 11 bases from J, leaving 14 bases between. CDR1 and CDR2 from the germline V gene are SGHVS and FQNEAQ. The DNA of the CDR3 is TGTGCCAGCAGCTTAGGGGGGGGCTCGAACGCTTTCTTT. Residues: CASSLGGGSNAFF. Variable domain in full (rest from reference TRBV7-8 and TRBJ1-1): GAGVSQSPRYKVAKRGQDVALRCDPISGHVSLFWYQQALGQGPEFLTYFQNEAQLDKSGLPSDRFFAERPEGSVSTLKIQRTQQEDSAVYLCASSLGGGSNAFFGQGTRLTVV.

This clonotype was observed many times. J is TRBJ1-2 and V is TRBV28; 7 bases map to TRBD1. With V trimmed by 2 bases and J by 6 bases, 9 bases remained unmatched. Germline values: CDR1 MDHEN, CDR2 SYDVKM. The CDR3 contains 15 residues. DNA for the CDR3: TGTGCCAGCAGTTTAGAGAGGGGGCGAAAGGATGGCTACACCTTC. Translated, it gives CASSLERGRKDGYTF.

In its sample, this clonotype ranks as medium-sized (0.01 to 0.1%). The chain uses TRBV6-1 and TRBJ1-1, with a possible D match to TRBD1 (5 bases). This CDR3 is 14 amino acids long. Germline V lookup: CDR1 MNHNS, CDR2 SASEGT. V was cut by 2 bases and J by 6 bases, with 13 bases left in between. The CDR3 region has the DNA TGTGCCAGCAGTGAAAGGGACGGAGAGGCTGAAGCTTTCTTT. As protein: CASSERDGEAEAFF.

Many counts were recorded for this clonotype. DNA for the CDR3: TGTGCCAGCAGAAGGATAGGGGGAGAAGGTGGCTACACCTTC. This encodes CASRRIGGEGGYTF. The gene calls are TRBV6-1 and TRBJ1-2, with a possible D match to TRBD1 (6 bases). Trimming stripped 6 bases from V and 7 bases from J, with 18 bases between. CDR3 length equals 14 residues. Germline values: CDR1 MNHNS, CDR2 SASEGT.